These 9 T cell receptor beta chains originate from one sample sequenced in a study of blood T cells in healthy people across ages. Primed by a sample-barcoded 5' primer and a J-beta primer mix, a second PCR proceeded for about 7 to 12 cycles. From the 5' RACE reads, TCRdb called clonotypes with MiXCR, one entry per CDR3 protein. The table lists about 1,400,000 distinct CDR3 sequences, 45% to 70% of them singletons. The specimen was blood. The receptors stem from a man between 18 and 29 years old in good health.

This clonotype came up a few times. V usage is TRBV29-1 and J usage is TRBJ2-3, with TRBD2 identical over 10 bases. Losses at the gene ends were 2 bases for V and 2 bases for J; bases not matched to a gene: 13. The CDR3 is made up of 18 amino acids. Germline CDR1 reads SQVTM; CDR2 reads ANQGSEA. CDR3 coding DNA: TGCAGCGTTGAATACGGGGGGCTAGCGGGGGAAATCACAGATACGCAGTATTTT. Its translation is CSVEYGGLAGEITDTQYF.

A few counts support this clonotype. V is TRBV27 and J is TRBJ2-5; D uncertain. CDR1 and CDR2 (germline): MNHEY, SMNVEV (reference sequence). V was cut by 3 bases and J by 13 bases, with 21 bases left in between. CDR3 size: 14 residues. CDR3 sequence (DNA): TGTGCCAGCAGTTTTGGGGTCTACGAAGGCCAGAGGTACTTC. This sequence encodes CASSFGVYEGQRYF.

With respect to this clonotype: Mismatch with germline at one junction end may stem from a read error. The CDR3 sequence is CASSYEVGSYEQYF. CDR3 bases: TGTGCCAGTAGTTACGAGGTTGGATCCTACGAGCAGTACTTC. This chain connects TRBV6-5 to TRBJ2-7; D gene unclear. The CDR3 has 14 residues. Germline CDR1 is MNHEY and CDR2 is SVGAGI.

The CDR3 protein is CASTYSRRELGDISADTQYF. CDR3 nucleotides: TGTGCCAGCACCTACTCACGGCGGGAGTTGGGGGACATAAGCGCAGATACGCAGTATTTT. V gene TRBV6-5 combines with J gene TRBJ2-3, with a weak D call TRBD2 (7 bases). Per the germline V gene, CDR1 is MNHEY and CDR2 is SVGAGI. This CDR3 contains 20 residues. Trimming took 7 bases from V and 4 from J, leaving 33 bases between them.

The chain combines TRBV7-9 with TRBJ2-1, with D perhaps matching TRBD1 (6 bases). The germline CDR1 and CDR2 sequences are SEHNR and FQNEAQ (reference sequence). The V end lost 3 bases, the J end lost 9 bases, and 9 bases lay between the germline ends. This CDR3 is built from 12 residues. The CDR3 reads CASSFGRGEQFF. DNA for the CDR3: TGTGCCAGCAGCTTTGGCAGGGGTGAGCAGTTCTTC.

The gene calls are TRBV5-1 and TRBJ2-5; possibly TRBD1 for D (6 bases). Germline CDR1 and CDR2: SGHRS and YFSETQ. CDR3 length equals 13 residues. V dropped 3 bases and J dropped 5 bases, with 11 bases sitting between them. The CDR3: CASSSGQSETQYF. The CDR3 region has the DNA TGCGCCAGCAGCTCAGGACAGAGTGAGACCCAGTACTTC. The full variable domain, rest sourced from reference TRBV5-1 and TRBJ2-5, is KAGVTQTPRYLIKTRGQQVTLSCSPISGHRSVSWYQQTPGQGLQFLFEYFSETQRNKGNFPGRFSGRQFSNSRSEMNVSTLELGDSALYLCASSSGQSETQYFGPGTRLLVL.

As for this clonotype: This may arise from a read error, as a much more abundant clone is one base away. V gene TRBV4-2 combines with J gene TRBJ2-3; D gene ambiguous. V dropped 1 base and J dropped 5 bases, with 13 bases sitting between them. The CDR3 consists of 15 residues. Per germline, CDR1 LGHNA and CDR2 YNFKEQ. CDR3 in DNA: TGTGCCAGCAGCCAAGGGGGTGGCATCATAGATACGCAGTATTTT. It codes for CASSQGGGIIDTQYF.

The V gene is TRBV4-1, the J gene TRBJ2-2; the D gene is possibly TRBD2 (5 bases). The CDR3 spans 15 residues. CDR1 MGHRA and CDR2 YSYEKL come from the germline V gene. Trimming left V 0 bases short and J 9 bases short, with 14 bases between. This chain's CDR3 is CASSQDPGIGRELFF. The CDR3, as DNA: TGCGCCAGCAGCCAAGATCCGGGAATTGGTCGGGAGCTGTTTTTT.

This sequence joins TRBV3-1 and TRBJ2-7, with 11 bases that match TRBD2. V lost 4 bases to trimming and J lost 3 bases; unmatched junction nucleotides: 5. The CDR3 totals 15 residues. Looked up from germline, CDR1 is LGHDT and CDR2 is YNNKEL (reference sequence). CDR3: CASSLVAGGYYEQYF. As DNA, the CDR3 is TGTGCCAGCAGCCTTGTAGCGGGAGGGTACTACGAGCAGTACTTC.